This T cell receptor (beta chain) was captured in a study of CD8 T cells in ankylosing spondylitis. The study's findings and limits: There was a TCR beta motif, made of several highly homologous variants, that appeared characteristic of ankylosing spondylitis blood. Disease-linked clones proved CD8+ and comparatively uncommon in peripheral blood. Matched synovial fluid from ankylosing spondylitis patients was reported to be enriched for disease-linked clones. Certain motif variants had earlier been reported in reactive arthritis synovial fluid and blood.

This clonotype occurred a few times. The antigen is not known. Quantitative 5'-RACE with molecular barcodes generated TCR beta libraries. TCRdb independently ran MiXCR on the 5' RACE reads; one entry per CDR3 protein. The sample includes approximately 550,000 distinct CDR3 sequences, over 9.5% seen only once; the top ten take nearly 7%. Trimming shortened V by 1 base and J by 3 bases, and 12 bases separated the two germline ends. The germline gives CDR1 DFQATT, CDR2 SNEGSKA (reference sequence). The CDR3 totals 14 residues. Sequencing was done on a sample of blood, either unsorted or a sorted T cell fraction (not recorded which). This TCR was sampled from a male donor with ankylosing spondylitis. The chain recombines TRBV20-1 with TRBJ1-2, with D maybe TRBD1 (6 bases). CDR3 in amino acids: CSARGVKGDYGYTF. The CDR3 nucleotides are TGCAGTGCTAGAGGGGTCAAGGGGGACTATGGCTACACCTTC.